The clone carrying this TCR beta chain was seen a few times. The antigen is not known. The trim removed 6 bases at V and 3 bases at J, leaving 6 bases unmatched. CDR3 length: 14 residues. CDR1 and CDR2 from the germline V gene are MNHEY and SVGAGI. This entry comes from a study of blood T cells in healthy people across ages. Study outcomes and limitations: Per million T cells, TCR beta diversity dropped about linearly as age rose.

Per sample, extraction of total RNA gave at least 5.5 micrograms in every case. PCR was performed a second time for roughly 7 to 12 cycles using a sample-barcoded 5' primer and a J-beta primer mix. A single record per CDR3 protein comes from TCRdb applying MiXCR to the 5' RACE reads. Among around 1,000,000 distinct CDR3 sequences listed, roughly 24% were seen once. These data were also reused for a study on T cells of mothers and their children.

This receptor was obtained from a girl aged 2 to 9 in good health. The sample consisted of blood. This chain joins TRBV6-5 and TRBJ2-7, with 9 bases aligning to TRBD2. CDR3 protein: CASRNGGGGYEQYF. The CDR3, as DNA: TGTGCCAGCAGAAACGGCGGGGGGGGCTACGAGCAGTACTTC.